This T cell receptor (beta chain) was found in a study of cytomegalovirus exposure and HLA in healthy donors. In the PCR, 60 Vbeta and 13 Jbeta primers were used. Using immunoSEQ multiplex PCR, the repertoire was profiled, and TCRdb retains in-frame clones only, with some absent. The listing contains 50,000 or so clones. Study-level findings and limits: Later on, an analysis found that several of the most significant clusters appeared to be linked to common viral pathogens, which included parvovirus B19. In a later analysis, TCR beta V- and J-gene trimming was associated with a missense DCLRE1C variant. Sequencing artifact likely explains a cluster of highly shared sequence variants.

CDR1 and CDR2 from the germline V gene are ENHRY and SYGVKD. With 3 bases clipped from V and 0 bases from J, the junction kept 5 bases outside the gene matches. The CDR3 has 16 amino acids. Notes on this clone: What it binds is not known.

This TCR derives from a man in his forties or fifties in good health and CMV-seropositive. Sequenced sample: PBMCs. This chain joins TRBV10-3 and TRBJ2-7; TRBD2 agrees at 10 bases. The CDR3: CAISDASGGPSYEQYF. CDR3 nucleotides: TGTGCCATCAGTGATGCTAGCGGGGGTCCCTCCTACGAGCAGTACTTC.